This T cell receptor (beta chain) derives from a study of T cell responses to AZD1222 COVID-19 vaccine. TCRdb's table, derived via immunoSEQ multiplex PCR, lists solely in-frame clones and lacks some. Found here are around 65,000 clones, 76% of them singletons; the top ten hold around 15%. On this clone: Antigen unknown.

Broader study findings: Nearly half of the spike-specific TCRs reportedly recognize variant regions that carry no mutations.

CDR1 is MDHEN and CDR2 is SYDVKM in the germline V gene. The V end was cut by 4 bases, the J end by 6 bases, with 13 bases between. The CDR3 spans 14 residues. Here the sequenced sample was peripheral blood, taken on day 0 of AZD1222 vaccination. This chain uses TRBV28 with TRBJ1-5, with no clear D. The TCR sequence derives from an adult in good health. CDR3 protein: CASSWQSGVQPQHF. Written as DNA, the CDR3 is TGTGCCAGCAGTTGGCAATCTGGAGTTCAGCCCCAGCATTTT. The whole variable domain, remainder taken from reference TRBV28 and TRBJ1-5, is DVKVTQSSRYLVKRTGEKVFLECVQDMDHENMFWYRQDPGLGLRLIYFSYDVKMKEKGDIPEGYSVSREKKERFSLILESASTNQTSMYLCASSWQSGVQPQHFGDGTRLSIL.